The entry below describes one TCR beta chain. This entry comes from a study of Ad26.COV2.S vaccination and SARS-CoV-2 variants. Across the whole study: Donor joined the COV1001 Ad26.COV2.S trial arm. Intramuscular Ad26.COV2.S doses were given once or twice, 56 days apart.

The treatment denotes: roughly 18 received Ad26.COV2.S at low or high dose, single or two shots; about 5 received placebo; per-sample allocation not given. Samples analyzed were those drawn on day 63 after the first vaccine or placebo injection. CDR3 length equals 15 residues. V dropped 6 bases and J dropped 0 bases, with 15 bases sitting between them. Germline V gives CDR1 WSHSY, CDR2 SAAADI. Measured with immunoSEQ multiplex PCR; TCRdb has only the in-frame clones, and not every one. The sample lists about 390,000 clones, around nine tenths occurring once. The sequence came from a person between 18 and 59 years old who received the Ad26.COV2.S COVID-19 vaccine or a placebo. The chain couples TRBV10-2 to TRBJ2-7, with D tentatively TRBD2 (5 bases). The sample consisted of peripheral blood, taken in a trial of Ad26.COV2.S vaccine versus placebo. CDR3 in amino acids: CASRERGLGSYEQYF. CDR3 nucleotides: TGCGCCAGCAGGGAGCGAGGGCTGGGCTCCTACGAGCAGTACTTC.